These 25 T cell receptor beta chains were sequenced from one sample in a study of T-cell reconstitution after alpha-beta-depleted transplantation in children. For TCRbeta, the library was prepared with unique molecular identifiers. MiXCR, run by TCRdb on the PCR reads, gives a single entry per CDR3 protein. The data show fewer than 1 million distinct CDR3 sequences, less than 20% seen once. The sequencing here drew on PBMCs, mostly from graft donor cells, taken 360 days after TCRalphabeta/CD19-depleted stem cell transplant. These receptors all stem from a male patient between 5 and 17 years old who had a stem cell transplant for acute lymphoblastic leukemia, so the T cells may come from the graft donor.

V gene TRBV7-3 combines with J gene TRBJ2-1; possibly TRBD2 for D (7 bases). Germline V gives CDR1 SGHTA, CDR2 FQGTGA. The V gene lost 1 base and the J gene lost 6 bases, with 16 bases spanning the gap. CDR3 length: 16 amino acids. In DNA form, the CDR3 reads TGTGCCAGCAGCTTAATACGGGGGAGGGGGGGCAATGAGCAGTTCTTC. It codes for CASSLIRGRGGNEQFF.

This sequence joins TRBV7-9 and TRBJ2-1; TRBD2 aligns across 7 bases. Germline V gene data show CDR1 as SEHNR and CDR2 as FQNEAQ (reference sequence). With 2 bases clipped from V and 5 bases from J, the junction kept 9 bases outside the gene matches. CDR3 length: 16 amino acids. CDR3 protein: CASSLPSLAENNEQFF. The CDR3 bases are TGTGCCAGCAGCTTACCCTCCCTAGCGGAAAACAATGAGCAGTTCTTC.

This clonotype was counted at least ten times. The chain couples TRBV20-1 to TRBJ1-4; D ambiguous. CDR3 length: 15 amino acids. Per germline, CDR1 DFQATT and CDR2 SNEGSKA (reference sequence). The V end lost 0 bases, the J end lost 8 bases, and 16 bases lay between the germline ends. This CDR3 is CSARDLEETREKLFF. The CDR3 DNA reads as TGCAGTGCTAGAGATCTGGAAGAAACAAGGGAAAAACTGTTTTTT.

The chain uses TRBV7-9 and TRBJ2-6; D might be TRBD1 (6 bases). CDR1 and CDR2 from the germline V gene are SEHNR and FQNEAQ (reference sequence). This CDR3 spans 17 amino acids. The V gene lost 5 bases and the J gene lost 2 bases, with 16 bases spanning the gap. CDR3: CASSAHTGNPGANVLTF. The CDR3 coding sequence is TGTGCCAGCAGCGCCCACACAGGGAACCCTGGGGCCAACGTCCTGACTTTC.

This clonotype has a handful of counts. The CDR3, as DNA: TGCAGTGCTACGGAGCTTTATAGGGGCGGGGAGCTGTTTTTT. This codes for CSATELYRGGELFF. This chain joins TRBV20-1 and TRBJ2-2, with D possibly matching TRBD1 (5 bases). The V gene lost 4 bases and the J gene lost 7 bases, with 16 bases spanning the gap. Per germline, CDR1 DFQATT and CDR2 SNEGSKA (reference sequence). This CDR3 region has 14 residues.

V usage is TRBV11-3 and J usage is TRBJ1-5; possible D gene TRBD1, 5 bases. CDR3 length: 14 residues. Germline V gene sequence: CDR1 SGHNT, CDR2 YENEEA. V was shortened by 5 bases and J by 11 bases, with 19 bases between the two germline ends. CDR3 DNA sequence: TGTGCCAGCAGCCCAGGGAGGCCCTGGGGGTCCCAGCATTTT. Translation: CASSPGRPWGSQHF.

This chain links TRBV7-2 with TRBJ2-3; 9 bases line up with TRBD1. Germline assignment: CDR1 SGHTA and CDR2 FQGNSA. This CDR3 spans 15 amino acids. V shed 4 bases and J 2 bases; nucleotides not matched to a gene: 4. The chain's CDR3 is CASSSGQGTTDTQYF. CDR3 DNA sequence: TGTGCCAGCAGCTCAGGACAGGGGACCACAGATACGCAGTATTTT. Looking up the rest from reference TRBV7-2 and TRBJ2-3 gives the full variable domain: GAGVSQSPSNKVTEKGKDVELRCDPISGHTALYWYRQSLGQGLEFLIYFQGNSAPDKSGLPSDRFSAERTGGSVSTLTIQRTQQEDSAVYLCASSSGQGTTDTQYFGPGTRLTVL.

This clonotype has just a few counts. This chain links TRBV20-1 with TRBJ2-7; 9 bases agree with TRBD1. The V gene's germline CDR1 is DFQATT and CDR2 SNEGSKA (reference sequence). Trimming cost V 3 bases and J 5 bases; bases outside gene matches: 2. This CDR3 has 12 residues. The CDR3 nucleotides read TGCAGTGCTAGGAGGACAGGGGACGAGCAGTACTTC. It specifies CSARRTGDEQYF.

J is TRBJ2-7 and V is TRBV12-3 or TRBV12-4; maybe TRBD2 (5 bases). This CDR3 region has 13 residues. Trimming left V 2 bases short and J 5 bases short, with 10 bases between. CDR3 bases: TGTGCCAGCAGTTTATGGGAGTCTAACGAGCAGTACTTC. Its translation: CASSLWESNEQYF.

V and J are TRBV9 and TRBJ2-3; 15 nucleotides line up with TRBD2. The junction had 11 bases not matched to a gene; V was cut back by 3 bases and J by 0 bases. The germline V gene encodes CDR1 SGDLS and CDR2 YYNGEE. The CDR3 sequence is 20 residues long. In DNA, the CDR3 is TGTGCCAGCAGCGCGACCCCGGGACTAGCGGGAGGCGGGAGCACAGATACGCAGTATTTT. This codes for CASSATPGLAGGGSTDTQYF.

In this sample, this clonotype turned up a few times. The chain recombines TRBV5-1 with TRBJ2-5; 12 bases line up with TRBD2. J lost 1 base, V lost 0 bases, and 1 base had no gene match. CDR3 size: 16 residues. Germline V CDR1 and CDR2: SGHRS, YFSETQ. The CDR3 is CASSLGTSGIQETQYF. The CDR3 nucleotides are TGCGCCAGCAGCTTGGGGACTAGCGGGATCCAAGAGACCCAGTACTTC.

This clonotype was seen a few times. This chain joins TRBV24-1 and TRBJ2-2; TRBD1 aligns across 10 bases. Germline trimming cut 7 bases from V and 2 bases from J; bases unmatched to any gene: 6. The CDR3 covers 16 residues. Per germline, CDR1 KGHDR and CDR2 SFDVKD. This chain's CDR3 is CATRGQGRENTGELFF. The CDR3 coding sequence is TGTGCCACCAGGGGACAGGGGAGGGAAAACACCGGGGAGCTGTTTTTT.

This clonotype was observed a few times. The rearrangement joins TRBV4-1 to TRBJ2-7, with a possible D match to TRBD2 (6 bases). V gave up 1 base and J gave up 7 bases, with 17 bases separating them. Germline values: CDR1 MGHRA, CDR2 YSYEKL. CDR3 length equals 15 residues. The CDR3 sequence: CASSQGAGTQWEQYF. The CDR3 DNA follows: TGCGCCAGCAGCCAAGGGGCCGGGACTCAATGGGAGCAGTACTTC.

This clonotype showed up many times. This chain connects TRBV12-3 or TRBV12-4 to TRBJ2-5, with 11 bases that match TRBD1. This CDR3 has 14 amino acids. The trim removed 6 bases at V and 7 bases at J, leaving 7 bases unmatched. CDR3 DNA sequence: TGTGCCAGCAGCCTGGGACAGGGGGGCGGGACCCAGTACTTC. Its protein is CASSLGQGGGTQYF.

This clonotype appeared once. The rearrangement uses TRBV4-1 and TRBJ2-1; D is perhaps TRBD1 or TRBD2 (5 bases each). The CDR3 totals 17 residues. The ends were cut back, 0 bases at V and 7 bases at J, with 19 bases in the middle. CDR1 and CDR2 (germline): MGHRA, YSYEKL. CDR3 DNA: TGCGCCAGCAGCCAAGACTCCGGGACCCGCTTTTGGAATGAGCAGTTCTTC. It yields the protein CASSQDSGTRFWNEQFF.

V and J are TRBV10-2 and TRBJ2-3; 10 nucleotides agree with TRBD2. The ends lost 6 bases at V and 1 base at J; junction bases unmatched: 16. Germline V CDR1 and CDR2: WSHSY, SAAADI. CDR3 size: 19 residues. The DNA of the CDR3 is TGCGCCAGCAGCCTACCCCTAGCGGGAGTGTCTTTTGGCACAGATACGCAGTATTTT. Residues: CASSLPLAGVSFGTDTQYF.

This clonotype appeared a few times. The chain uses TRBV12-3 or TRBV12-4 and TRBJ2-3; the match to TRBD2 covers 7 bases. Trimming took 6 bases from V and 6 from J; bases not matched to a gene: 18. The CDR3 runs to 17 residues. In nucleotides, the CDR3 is TGTGCCAGCAGACCACAGGTAGCGGGTTGGGACGCTGATACGCAGTATTTT. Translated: CASRPQVAGWDADTQYF.

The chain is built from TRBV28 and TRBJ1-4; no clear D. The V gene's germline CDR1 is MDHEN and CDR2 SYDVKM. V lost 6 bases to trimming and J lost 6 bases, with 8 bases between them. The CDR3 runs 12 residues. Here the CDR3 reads CASRAQYEKLFF. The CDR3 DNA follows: TGTGCCAGCAGGGCCCAATATGAAAAACTGTTTTTT.

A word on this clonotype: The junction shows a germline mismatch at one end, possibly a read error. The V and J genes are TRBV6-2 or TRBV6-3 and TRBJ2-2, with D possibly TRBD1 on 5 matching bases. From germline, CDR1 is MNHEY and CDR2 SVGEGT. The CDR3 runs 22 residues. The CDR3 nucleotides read TGTGCCAGCAGTTACTCCACGACCCACGTAATAGGGGCGGTGGAGAACACCGTGGAGCTGTTTTTT. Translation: CASSYSTTHVIGAVENTVELFF.

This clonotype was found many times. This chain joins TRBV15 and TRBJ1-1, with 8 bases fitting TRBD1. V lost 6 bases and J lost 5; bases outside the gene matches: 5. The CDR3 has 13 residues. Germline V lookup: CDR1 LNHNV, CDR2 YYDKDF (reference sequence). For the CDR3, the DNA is TGTGCCACCAGATACAGGGGGAATACTGAAGCTTTCTTT. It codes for CATRYRGNTEAFF.

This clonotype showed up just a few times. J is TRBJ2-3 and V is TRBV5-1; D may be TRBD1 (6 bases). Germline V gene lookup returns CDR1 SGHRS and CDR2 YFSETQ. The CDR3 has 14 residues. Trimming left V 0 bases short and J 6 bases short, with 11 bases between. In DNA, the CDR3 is TGCGCCAGCAGCTTGGACAGGGAAGGGGATACGCAGTATTTT. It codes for CASSLDREGDTQYF.

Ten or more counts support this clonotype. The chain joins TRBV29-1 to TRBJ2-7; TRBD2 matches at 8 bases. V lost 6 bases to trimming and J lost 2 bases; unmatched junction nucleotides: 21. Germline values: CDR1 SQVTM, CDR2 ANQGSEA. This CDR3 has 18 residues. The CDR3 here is CSVASPGLVGRGAYEQYF. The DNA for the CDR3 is TGCAGCGTCGCCAGCCCGGGACTAGTAGGGCGAGGTGCCTACGAGCAGTACTTC.

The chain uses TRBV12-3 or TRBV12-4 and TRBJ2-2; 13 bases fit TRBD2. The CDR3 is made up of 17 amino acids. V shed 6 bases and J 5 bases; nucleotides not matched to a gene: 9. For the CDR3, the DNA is TGTGCCAGCAGCGCAACTAGCGGGAGGGCCGGAACCGGGGAGCTGTTTTTT. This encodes CASSATSGRAGTGELFF.

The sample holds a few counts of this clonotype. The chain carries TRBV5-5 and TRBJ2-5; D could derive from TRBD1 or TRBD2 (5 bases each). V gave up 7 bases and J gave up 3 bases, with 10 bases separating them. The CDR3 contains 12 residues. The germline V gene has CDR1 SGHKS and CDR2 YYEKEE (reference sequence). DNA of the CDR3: TGTGCCAGCCTAGGGACCAAAGAGACCCAGTACTTC. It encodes CASLGTKETQYF.

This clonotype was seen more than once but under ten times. The CDR3 loop reads CASSLWDGSLRGGYTF. Here the CDR3 DNA reads TGCGCCAGCAGCTTGTGGGACGGAAGCCTTAGGGGTGGCTACACCTTC. The rearrangement links TRBV5-1 to TRBJ1-2; TRBD1 might be the D (5 bases). The CDR3 loop spans 16 amino acids. The V gene lost 1 base and the J gene lost 7 bases, with 20 bases spanning the gap. CDR1 and CDR2 from the germline V gene are SGHRS and YFSETQ.